This T cell receptor (beta chain) comes out of a study of T cells in Graves' hyperthyroidism and ophthalmopathy. Investigators excluded patients with uncontrolled infection, other autoimmune disease, pregnancy or lactation. A roughly 9.3 ml volume of fresh peripheral blood provided the PBMCs. Researchers amplified the TCR beta CDR3 regions from RNA transcripts. HTBI primers drove first-round RT-PCR of the TCR CDR3. MiXCR was run by TCRdb on the multiplex PCR reads, yielding one entry per CDR3 protein. The sample yields roughly 500,000 distinct CDR3 sequences, around a fifth seen once. About this clonotype: Its cognate antigen is unknown. One end of the junction varies from germline; a read error may be responsible.

Study results and caveats: Progression to ophthalmopathy was predicted a median of about 6.6 months early.

The length of the CDR3 is 17 residues. The V gene's germline CDR1 is MGHRA and CDR2 YSYEKL. J is TRBJ2-1 and V is TRBV4-1, with 10 nucleotides matching TRBD2. The clonotype originates from a woman aged 70-85 years with Graves' ophthalmopathy. The specimen was blood. The CDR3 reads CASSQDLQREGLHEQFF. The DNA of the CDR3 is TGTGCCAGCAGCCAAGATCTCCAGCGGGAGGGCCTGCATGAGCAGTTCTTC.